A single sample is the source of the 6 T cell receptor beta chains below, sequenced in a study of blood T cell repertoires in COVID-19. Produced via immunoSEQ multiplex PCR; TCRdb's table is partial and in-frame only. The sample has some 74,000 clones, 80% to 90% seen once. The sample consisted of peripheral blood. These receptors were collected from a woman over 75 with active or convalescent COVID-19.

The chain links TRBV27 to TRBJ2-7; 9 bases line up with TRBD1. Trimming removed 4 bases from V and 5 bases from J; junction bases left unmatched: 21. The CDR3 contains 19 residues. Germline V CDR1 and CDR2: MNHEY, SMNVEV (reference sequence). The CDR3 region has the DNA TGTGCCAGCAGTTCGCTTGGCTTGGGACAGGGATCTATGCGCGACGAGCAGTACTTC. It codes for CASSSLGLGQGSMRDEQYF.

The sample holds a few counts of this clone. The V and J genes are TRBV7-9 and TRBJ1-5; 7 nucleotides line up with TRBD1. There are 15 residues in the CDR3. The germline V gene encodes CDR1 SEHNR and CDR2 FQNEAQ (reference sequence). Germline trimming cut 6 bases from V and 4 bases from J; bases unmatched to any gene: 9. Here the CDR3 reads CASSIQGTPNQPQHF. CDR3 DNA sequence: TGTGCCAGCAGTATACAGGGGACGCCAAATCAGCCCCAGCATTTT. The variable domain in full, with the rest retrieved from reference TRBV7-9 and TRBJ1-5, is DTGVSQNPRHKITKRGQNVTFRCDPISEHNRLYWYRQTLGQGPEFLTYFQNEAQLEKSRLLSDRFSAERPKGSFSTLEIQRTEQGDSAMYLCASSIQGTPNQPQHFGDGTRLSIL.

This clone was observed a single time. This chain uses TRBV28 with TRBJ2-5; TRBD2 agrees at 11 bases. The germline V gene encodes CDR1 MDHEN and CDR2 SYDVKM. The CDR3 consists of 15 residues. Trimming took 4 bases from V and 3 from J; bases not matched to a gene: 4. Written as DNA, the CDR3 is TGTGCCAGCAGTTCGGCTAGCGGGGGGAAAGAGACCCAGTACTTC. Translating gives CASSSASGGKETQYF.

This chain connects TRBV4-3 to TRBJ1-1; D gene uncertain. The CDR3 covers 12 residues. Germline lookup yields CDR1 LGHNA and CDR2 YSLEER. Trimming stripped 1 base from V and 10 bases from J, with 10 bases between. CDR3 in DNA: TGCGCCAGCAGCCAAGGCTTGGGAGGAGCTTTCTTT. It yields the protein CASSQGLGGAFF.

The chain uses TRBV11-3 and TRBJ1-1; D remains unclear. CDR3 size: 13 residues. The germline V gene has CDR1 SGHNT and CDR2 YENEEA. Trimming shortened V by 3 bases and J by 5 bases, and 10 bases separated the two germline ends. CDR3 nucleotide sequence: TGTGCCAGCAGCTTGATGGCGGGAACTGAAGCTTTCTTT. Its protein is CASSLMAGTEAFF.

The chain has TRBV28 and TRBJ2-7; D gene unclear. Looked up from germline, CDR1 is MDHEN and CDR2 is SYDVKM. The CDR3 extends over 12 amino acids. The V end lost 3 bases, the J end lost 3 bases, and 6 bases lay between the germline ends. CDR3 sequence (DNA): TGTGCCAGCAGTTTCTCGTACTACGAGCAGTACTTC. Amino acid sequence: CASSFSYYEQYF.